The source of this T cell receptor beta chain is a study of T cell repertoires in cytomegalovirus infection. Study results and caveats: HLA-C-restricted CMV-specific TCR beta clonotypes prevailed in the ex vivo response. The cumulative frequency of public TCR beta families distinguished individuals who carried CMV together with the relevant HLA.

TCRdb used MiXCR to reprocess the reads, holding one entry per CDR3 protein. The data show 250,000 or so distinct CDR3 sequences, over 15% seen once. This CDR3 region has 16 residues. V was pared by 8 bases and J by 2 bases, with 21 bases between. Looked up from germline, CDR1 is MNHNY and CDR2 is SVGAGI (reference sequence). This clonotype appeared a few times. Its antigen is currently unknown. V gene TRBV6-6 combines with J gene TRBJ1-1, with D maybe TRBD1 (6 bases). The sequence derives from a human donor in good health (CMV status not recorded). Some clones in this sample may be carry-over from other donors' samples. The sequenced sample consisted of CD8+ T cells from PBMCs. CDR3 region: CASLEVGAGENTEAFF. The CDR3 region has the DNA TGTGCCAGCCTCGAGGTTGGGGCAGGGGAAAACACTGAAGCTTTCTTT.